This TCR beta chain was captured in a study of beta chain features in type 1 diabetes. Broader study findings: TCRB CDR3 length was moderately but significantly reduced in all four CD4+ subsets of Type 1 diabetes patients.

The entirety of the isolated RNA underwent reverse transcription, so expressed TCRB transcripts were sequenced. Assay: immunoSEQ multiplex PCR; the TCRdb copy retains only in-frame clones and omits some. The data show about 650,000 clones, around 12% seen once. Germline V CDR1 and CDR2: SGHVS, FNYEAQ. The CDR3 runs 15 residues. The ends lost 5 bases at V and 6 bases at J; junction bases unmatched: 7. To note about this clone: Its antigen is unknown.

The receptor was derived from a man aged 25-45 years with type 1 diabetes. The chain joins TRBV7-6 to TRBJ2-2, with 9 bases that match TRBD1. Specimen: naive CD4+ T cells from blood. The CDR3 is CASSVVGQGAGELFF. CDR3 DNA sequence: TGTGCCAGCAGCGTTGTGGGACAGGGCGCCGGGGAGCTGTTTTTT.